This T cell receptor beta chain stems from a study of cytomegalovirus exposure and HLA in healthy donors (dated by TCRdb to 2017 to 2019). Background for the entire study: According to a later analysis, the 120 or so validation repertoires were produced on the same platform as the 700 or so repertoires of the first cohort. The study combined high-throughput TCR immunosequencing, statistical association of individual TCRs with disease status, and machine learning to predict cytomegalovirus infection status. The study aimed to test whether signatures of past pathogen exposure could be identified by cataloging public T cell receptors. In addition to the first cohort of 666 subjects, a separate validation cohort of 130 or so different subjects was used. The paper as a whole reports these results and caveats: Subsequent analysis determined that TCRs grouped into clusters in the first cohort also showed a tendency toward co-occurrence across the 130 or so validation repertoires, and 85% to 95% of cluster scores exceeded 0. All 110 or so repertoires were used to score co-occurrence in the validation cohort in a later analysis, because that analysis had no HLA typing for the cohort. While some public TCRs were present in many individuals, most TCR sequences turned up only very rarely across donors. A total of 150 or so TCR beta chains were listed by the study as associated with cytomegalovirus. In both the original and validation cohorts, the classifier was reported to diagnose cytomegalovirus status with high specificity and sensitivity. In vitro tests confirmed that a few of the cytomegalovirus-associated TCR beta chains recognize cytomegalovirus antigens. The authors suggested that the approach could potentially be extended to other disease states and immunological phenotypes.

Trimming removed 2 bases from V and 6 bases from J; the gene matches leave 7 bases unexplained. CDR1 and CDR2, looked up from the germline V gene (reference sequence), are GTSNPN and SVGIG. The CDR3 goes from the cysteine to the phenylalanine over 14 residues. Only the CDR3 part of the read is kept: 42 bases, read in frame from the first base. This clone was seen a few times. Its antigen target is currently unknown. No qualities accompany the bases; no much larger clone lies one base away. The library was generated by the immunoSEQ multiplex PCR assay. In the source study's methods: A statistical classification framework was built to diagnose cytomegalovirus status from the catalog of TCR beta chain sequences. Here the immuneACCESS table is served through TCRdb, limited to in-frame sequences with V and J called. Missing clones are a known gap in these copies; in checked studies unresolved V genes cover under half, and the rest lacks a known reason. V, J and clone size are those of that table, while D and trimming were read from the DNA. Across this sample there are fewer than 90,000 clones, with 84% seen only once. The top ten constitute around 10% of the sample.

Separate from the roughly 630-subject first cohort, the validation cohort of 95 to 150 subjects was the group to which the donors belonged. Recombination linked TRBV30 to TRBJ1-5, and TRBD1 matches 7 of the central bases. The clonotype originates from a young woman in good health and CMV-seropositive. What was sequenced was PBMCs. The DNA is TGTGCCTGGAGTTCAACAGGGGATGGTCAGCCCCAGCATTTT. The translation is CAWSSTGDGQPQHF.